The 32 T cell receptor beta chains reported below all come from one sample, sequenced in a study of blood T cell repertoires in COVID-19. Only in-frame clones appear in the TCRdb table, and some are missing; sequencing was by immunoSEQ multiplex PCR. The sample records around 370,000 clones, more than 70% being singletons. Sequenced: PBMCs or T cells enriched from blood (not recorded which). All receptors derive from a woman younger than 30 who had recovered from COVID-19.

The chain links TRBV4-1 to TRBJ2-7, with TRBD1 identical over 7 bases. Germline CDR1 MGHRA, CDR2 YSYEKL. This CDR3 has 14 residues. V shed 5 bases, J shed 2 bases, and the junction held 6 bases outside the gene matches. The CDR3 loop is CASSYRQGPYEQYF. The CDR3, as DNA: TGCGCCAGCAGCTACAGACAGGGACCCTACGAGCAGTACTTC.

The chain employs TRBV18 and TRBJ2-1, with D maybe TRBD2 (5 bases). This CDR3 region has 15 residues. V was pared by 3 bases and J by 0 bases, with 9 bases between. Germline assignment: CDR1 KGHSH and CDR2 LQKENI. The CDR3 protein is CASSPLLASYNEQFF. In nucleotides, the CDR3 is TGTGCCAGCTCACCGTTGCTAGCCTCCTACAATGAGCAGTTCTTC.

This chain uses TRBV6-5 with TRBJ2-5; D possibly corresponds to TRBD1 (5 bases). CDR1 and CDR2 (germline): MNHEY, SVGAGI. The CDR3 loop spans 13 amino acids. The germline V and J ends were trimmed by 7 bases and 2 bases, with 11 bases remaining between them. CDR3 in amino acids: CASIRTPQETQYF. The CDR3 DNA is TGTGCCAGCATTAGGACACCGCAAGAGACCCAGTACTTC.

The V call is TRBV13, the J call TRBJ1-2; weak D call: TRBD1 (6 bases). This CDR3 comprises 14 residues. V shed 5 bases and J shed 3 bases, with 13 bases lying between them. Germline-derived CDR1 and CDR2 are PRHDT and FYEKMQ (reference sequence). CDR3 bases: TGTGCCAGCAGCCAAACCGGGACACACTATGGCTACACCTTC. Its translation: CASSQTGTHYGYTF. The full variable domain, with the rest looked up from reference TRBV13 and TRBJ1-2, is AAGVIQSPRHLIKEKRETATLKCYPIPRHDTVYWYQQGPGQDPQFLISFYEKMQSDKGSIPDRFSAQQFSDYHSELNMSSLELGDSALYFCASSQTGTHYGYTFGSGTRLTVV.

The genes are TRBV2 and TRBJ1-6, with TRBD1 as a possible D gene (6 bases). This CDR3 comprises 15 residues. Deletions cut 4 bases from V and 10 bases from J, with 17 bases between. Germline loops: CDR1 SNHLY, CDR2 FYNNEI. The CDR3 bases are TGTGCCAGCAGTGCCCTGACAGGTAGAGGATCACCCCTCCACTTT. It is translated as CASSALTGRGSPLHF.

J is TRBJ2-7 and V is TRBV4-1; 7 nucleotides agree with TRBD2. Trimming removed 1 base from V and 5 bases from J; junction bases left unmatched: 5. The CDR3 is 14 residues long. Germline assignment: CDR1 MGHRA and CDR2 YSYEKL. This CDR3 reads CASSQVPRGDEQYF. The CDR3 DNA reads as TGCGCCAGCAGCCAAGTCCCCCGGGGGGACGAGCAGTACTTC.

V usage is TRBV7-9 and J usage is TRBJ1-4, with D perhaps matching TRBD1 (6 bases). Germline assignment: CDR1 SEHNR and CDR2 FQNEAQ (reference sequence). CDR3 length equals 17 residues. Trimming stripped 5 bases from V and 6 bases from J, with 22 bases between. CDR3: CASSNRDIRAVDEKLFF. The DNA for the CDR3 is TGTGCCAGCAGCAACCGGGACATCCGGGCGGTTGATGAAAAACTGTTTTTT.

The chain uses TRBV5-1 and TRBJ2-7, with 11 bases that match TRBD1. After removal of 5 bases from V and 7 bases from J, the junction contained 11 bases not matched to a gene. CDR3 length: 15 residues. Germline lookup yields CDR1 SGHRS and CDR2 YFSETQ. The CDR3 here is CASSRTGGVDGEQYF. DNA of the CDR3: TGCGCCAGCAGTCGGACAGGGGGCGTGGATGGGGAGCAGTACTTC.

The rearrangement joins TRBV11-2 to TRBJ2-1; D is possibly TRBD1 (6 bases). Trimming took off 5 bases at V and 8 bases at J, with 13 bases between the two ends. The germline V gene has CDR1 SGHAT and CDR2 FQNNGV. The CDR3 length is 13 residues. CDR3 coding DNA: TGTGCCAGCAGCCCGTACAGGGCCTATGAGCAGTTCTTC. As protein: CASSPYRAYEQFF. Full variable domain (outside the CDR3, taken from reference TRBV11-2 and TRBJ2-1): EAGVAQSPRYKIIEKRQSVAFWCNPISGHATLYWYQQILGQGPKLLIQFQNNGVVDDSQLPKDRFSAERLKGVDSTLKIQPAKLEDSAVYLCASSPYRAYEQFFGPGTRLTVL.

The chain carries TRBV30 and TRBJ2-7; 9 bases agree with TRBD1. Trimming cost V 4 bases and J 2 bases; bases outside gene matches: 6. Germline V gene lookup returns CDR1 GTSNPN and CDR2 SVGIG (reference sequence). There are 14 residues in the CDR3. CDR3 in amino acids: CAWTTGGEAYEQYF. CDR3 DNA: TGTGCCTGGACTACAGGGGGCGAAGCCTACGAGCAGTACTTC.

The V and J genes are TRBV5-1 and TRBJ1-6; D possibly corresponds to TRBD1 (5 bases). Germline CDR1 and CDR2: SGHRS and YFSETQ. V was shortened by 4 bases and J by 10 bases, with 15 bases between the two germline ends. This CDR3 contains 14 residues. CDR3 residues: CASSRTPEGSPLHF. DNA for the CDR3: TGCGCCAGCAGCCGGACCCCGGAGGGGTCACCCCTCCACTTT.

This clone was seen more than once but under ten times. The CDR3 DNA sequence: TGTGCCAGCAGCTCCCCGGGTTGGGGAGGTGAAGCTTTCTTT. Protein: CASSSPGWGGEAFF. The V and J genes are TRBV5-4 and TRBJ1-1; D is unclear. The length of the CDR3 is 14 residues. Germline V gene lookup returns CDR1 SGHNT and CDR2 YYREEE (reference sequence). Trimming took off 3 bases at V and 7 bases at J, with 16 bases between the two ends. The full variable domain, completed using reference TRBV5-4 and TRBJ1-1, is ETGVTQSPTHLIKTRGQQVTLRCSSQSGHNTVSWYQQALGQGPQFIFQYYREEENGRGNFPPRFSGLQFPNYSSELNVNALELDDSALYLCASSSPGWGGEAFFGQGTRLTVV.

The genes are TRBV7-3 and TRBJ2-2, with 7 bases matching TRBD1. The germline V gene encodes CDR1 SGHTA and CDR2 FQGTGA. The CDR3 has 15 residues. J lost 7 bases, V lost 5 bases, and 10 bases had no gene match. The CDR3 sequence is CASSPGAQGRGELFF. The CDR3 region has the DNA TGTGCCAGCAGCCCTGGGGCACAGGGGCGCGGGGAGCTGTTTTTT. The entire variable domain, with the rest obtained from reference TRBV7-3 and TRBJ2-2, is as follows: GAGVSQTPSNKVTEKGKYVELRCDPISGHTALYWYRQSLGQGPEFLIYFQGTGAADDSGLPNDRFFAVRPEGSVSTLKIQRTERGDSAVYLCASSPGAQGRGELFFGEGSRLTVL.

This chain connects TRBV4-1 to TRBJ2-7, with no clear D. CDR3 size: 14 residues. Germline CDR1 and CDR2: MGHRA and YSYEKL. The ends were cut back, 0 bases at V and 3 bases at J, with 9 bases in the middle. The CDR3 sequence: CASSQDPSYYEQYF. The CDR3 DNA reads as TGCGCCAGCAGCCAAGATCCGAGTTACTACGAGCAGTACTTC.

The chain joins TRBV6-5 to TRBJ2-2; 7 bases agree with TRBD2. The CDR3 contains 15 residues. With V trimmed by 6 bases and J by 1 base, 5 bases remained unmatched. The germline V gene encodes CDR1 MNHEY and CDR2 SVGAGI. The CDR3 sequence: CASRRSGRNTGELFF. The CDR3 region has the DNA TGTGCCAGCAGGCGTAGCGGGCGGAACACCGGGGAGCTGTTTTTT.

The genes are TRBV5-1 and TRBJ1-1; a weak D match, TRBD1 (6 bases). This CDR3 contains 13 residues. Germline CDR1 and CDR2: SGHRS and YFSETQ. With 5 bases removed from V and 0 bases from J, the gap between germline ends came to 8 bases. The CDR3 spells CASRGQMNTEAFF. In DNA form, the CDR3 reads TGCGCCAGCAGAGGACAGATGAACACTGAAGCTTTCTTT.

V is TRBV11-2 and J is TRBJ2-4, with a weak D call TRBD2 (5 bases). The V and J ends lost 5 bases and 0 bases respectively, with 17 bases between them. CDR1 is SGHAT, CDR2 FQNNGV, per germline. This CDR3 has 17 residues. CDR3 region: CASSRRNSKLAKNIQYF. DNA of the CDR3: TGTGCCAGCAGCAGGAGGAACAGCAAGCTAGCCAAAAACATTCAGTACTTC.

This clone was detected only once. This sequence joins TRBV28 and TRBJ2-1; no clear D. This CDR3 is built from 13 residues. V shed 7 bases and J shed 6 bases, with 13 bases lying between them. CDR1 and CDR2 from the germline V gene are MDHEN and SYDVKM. The CDR3 bases are TGTGCCAGCACTCCCAGGTCCACCAATGAGCAGTTCTTC. It yields the protein CASTPRSTNEQFF.

The rearrangement links TRBV30 to TRBJ2-7; D perhaps matches TRBD1 (5 bases). V dropped 2 bases and J dropped 6 bases, with 17 bases sitting between them. This CDR3 has 14 amino acids. The V gene's germline CDR1 is GTSNPN and CDR2 SVGIG (reference sequence). CDR3 in DNA: TGTGCCTGGAGTTTCCCAGGGTATAGGGCCGAGCAGTACTTC. It is translated as CAWSFPGYRAEQYF.

The genes are TRBV5-1 and TRBJ2-1; unclear D gene. V was trimmed by 6 bases and J by 4 bases, leaving 14 bases between them. This CDR3 is built from 14 residues. Germline CDR1 SGHRS, CDR2 YFSETQ. The CDR3 spells CASNPGWVYNEQFF. CDR3 nucleotides: TGCGCCAGCAACCCAGGCTGGGTTTACAATGAGCAGTTCTTC.

The genes are TRBV7-3 and TRBJ2-1, with 12 positions matching TRBD1. The V gene end was trimmed by 5 bases and the J gene end by 6 bases; junction bases not matched to a gene: 8. The V gene's germline CDR1 is SGHTA and CDR2 FQGTGA. This CDR3 comprises 16 residues. The chain's CDR3 is CASSMGQGARVNEQFF. In DNA form, the CDR3 reads TGTGCCAGCAGCATGGGACAGGGGGCTCGGGTCAATGAGCAGTTCTTC.

V and J are TRBV9 and TRBJ1-6; 8 bases align to TRBD1. J gave up 11 bases and V 3 bases, and 4 bases lay outside the gene matches. The CDR3 is 13 amino acids. Looked up from germline, CDR1 is SGDLS and CDR2 is YYNGEE. CDR3 coding DNA: TGTGCCAGCAGCGACAGGGGGGTTCCACCCCTCCACTTT. It yields the protein CASSDRGVPPLHF.

This sequence joins TRBV5-4 and TRBJ2-3; 10 positions match TRBD2. J gave up 2 bases and V 6 bases, and 12 bases lay outside the gene matches. The germline CDR1 and CDR2 sequences are SGHNT and YYREEE (reference sequence). The CDR3 is 17 residues long. CDR3 DNA: TGTGCCAGCATCGATCCTCTAGCGGGGGCTTCCACAGATACGCAGTATTTT. Translated, it gives CASIDPLAGASTDTQYF.

The CDR3 reads CASSHPWTSGAYEQYF. CDR3 nucleotide sequence: TGTGCCAGCAGCCACCCATGGACTAGCGGGGCTTACGAGCAGTACTTC. The V gene is TRBV4-2, the J gene TRBJ2-7, with 12 bases lining up with TRBD2. Trimming removed 3 bases from V and 4 bases from J; junction bases left unmatched: 7. The length of the CDR3 is 16 residues. Germline lookup yields CDR1 LGHNA and CDR2 YNFKEQ.

The chain carries TRBV6-5 and TRBJ1-2, with 9 bases fitting TRBD1. Per the germline V gene, CDR1 is MNHEY and CDR2 is SVGAGI. The CDR3 runs to 14 residues. Trimming took 7 bases from V and 4 from J; bases not matched to a gene: 7. CDR3 DNA sequence: TGTGCCAGCACCAGGGGACAGGGCATCTATGGCTACACCTTC. It yields the protein CASTRGQGIYGYTF.

The chain uses TRBV9 and TRBJ2-3; TRBD2 aligns across 7 bases. This CDR3 spans 16 amino acids. With 3 bases clipped from V and 1 base from J, the junction kept 8 bases outside the gene matches. The germline V gene encodes CDR1 SGDLS and CDR2 YYNGEE. CDR3 bases: TGTGCCAGCAGCGGGGGGGGACTACCGGGCACAGATACGCAGTATTTT. This codes for CASSGGGLPGTDTQYF. The whole variable domain, remainder taken from reference TRBV9 and TRBJ2-3, is DSGVTQTPKHLITATGQRVTLRCSPRSGDLSVYWYQQSLDQGLQFLIQYYNGEERAKGNILERFSAQQFPDLHSELNLSSLELGDSALYFCASSGGGLPGTDTQYFGPGTRLTVL.

The chain joins TRBV14 to TRBJ1-2; 7 bases align to TRBD1. J gave up 2 bases and V 4 bases, and 4 bases lay outside the gene matches. Germline-derived CDR1 and CDR2 are SGHDN and FVKESK. This CDR3 contains 14 residues. The CDR3 DNA follows: TGTGCCAGCAGCCCCCACAGGGGAAACTATGGCTACACCTTC. Its protein product is CASSPHRGNYGYTF.

V gene TRBV4-1 combines with J gene TRBJ2-7, with 8 bases fitting TRBD1. This CDR3 region has 15 residues. Germline V gene data show CDR1 as MGHRA and CDR2 as YSYEKL. The junction had 4 bases not matched to a gene; V was cut back by 1 base and J by 2 bases. This CDR3 is CASSQVQGAAYEQYF. DNA of the CDR3: TGCGCCAGCAGCCAAGTCCAGGGGGCGGCCTACGAGCAGTACTTC.

V and J are TRBV4-2 and TRBJ1-2, with 12 positions matching TRBD1. The ends lost 2 bases at V and 0 bases at J; junction bases unmatched: 4. The CDR3 runs to 17 residues. The V gene's germline CDR1 is LGHNA and CDR2 YNFKEQ. This CDR3 is CASSQTGTGGSNYGYTF. The CDR3 coding sequence is TGTGCCAGCAGCCAAACCGGGACAGGGGGCTCTAACTATGGCTACACCTTC.

The chain carries TRBV7-2 and TRBJ2-7; TRBD2 agrees at 11 bases. V was pared by 5 bases and J by 3 bases, with 3 bases of the junction left unmatched. The CDR3 sequence is 14 residues long. Germline V gene data show CDR1 as SGHTA and CDR2 as FQGNSA. The CDR3, as DNA: TGTGCCAGCAGCCAGACTAGCGGGGTCTACGAGCAGTACTTC. Its translation is CASSQTSGVYEQYF. The full variable domain, in which reference TRBV7-2 and TRBJ2-7 provide the parts outside the CDR3, is GAGVSQSPSNKVTEKGKDVELRCDPISGHTALYWYRQSLGQGLEFLIYFQGNSAPDKSGLPSDRFSAERTGGSVSTLTIQRTQQEDSAVYLCASSQTSGVYEQYFGPGTRLTVT.

This clone has only a few counts. The chain carries TRBV9 and TRBJ2-1, with D possibly being TRBD2 (6 bases). CDR3 length: 15 amino acids. The germline gives CDR1 SGDLS, CDR2 YYNGEE. V shed 3 bases and J shed 12 bases, with 22 bases lying between them. DNA for the CDR3: TGTGCCAGCAGCGCCGGAGGGCAGGGAGGATCATGGCAGTTCTTC. This codes for CASSAGGQGGSWQFF.

The chain recombines TRBV3-1 (or the pseudogene TRBV3-2) with TRBJ2-7, with D unclear. Between the trimmed V and J ends, which lost 0 bases and 0 bases, there was a span of 9 bases. Looked up from germline, CDR1 is LGHDT and CDR2 is YNNKEL (reference sequence). The CDR3 covers 15 residues. The CDR3 loop is CASSQDWASSYEQYF. As DNA, the CDR3 is TGTGCCAGCAGCCAAGATTGGGCTTCCTCCTACGAGCAGTACTTC.